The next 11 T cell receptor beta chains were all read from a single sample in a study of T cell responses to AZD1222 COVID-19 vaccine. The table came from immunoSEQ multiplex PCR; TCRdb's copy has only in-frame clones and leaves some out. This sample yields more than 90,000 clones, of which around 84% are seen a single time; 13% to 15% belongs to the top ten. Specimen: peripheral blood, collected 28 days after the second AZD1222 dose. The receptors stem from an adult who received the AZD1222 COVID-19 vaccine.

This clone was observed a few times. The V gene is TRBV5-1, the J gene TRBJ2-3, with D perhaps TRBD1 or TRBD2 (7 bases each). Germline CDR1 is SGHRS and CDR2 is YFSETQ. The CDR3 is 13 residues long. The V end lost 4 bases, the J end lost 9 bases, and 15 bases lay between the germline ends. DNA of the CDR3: TGCGCCAGCAGCACTTCAGGGGGGGAGACGCAGTATTTT. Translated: CASSTSGGETQYF.

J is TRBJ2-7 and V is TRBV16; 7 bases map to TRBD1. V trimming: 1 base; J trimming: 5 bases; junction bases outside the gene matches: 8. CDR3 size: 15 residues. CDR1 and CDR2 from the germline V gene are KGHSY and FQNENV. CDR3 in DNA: TGTGCCAGCAGCCAATATCGACAGGGAAAGGACGAGCAGTACTTC. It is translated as CASSQYRQGKDEQYF.

In DNA form, the CDR3 reads TGTGCCAGCAGAGCAGATTTCATGAACACTGAAGCTTTCTTT. As protein: CASRADFMNTEAFF. The chain couples TRBV27 to TRBJ1-1; D not resolved. CDR3 size: 14 residues. Per the germline V gene, CDR1 is MNHEY and CDR2 is SMNVEV (reference sequence). Trimming removed 6 bases at V and 0 bases at J, with 11 bases between.

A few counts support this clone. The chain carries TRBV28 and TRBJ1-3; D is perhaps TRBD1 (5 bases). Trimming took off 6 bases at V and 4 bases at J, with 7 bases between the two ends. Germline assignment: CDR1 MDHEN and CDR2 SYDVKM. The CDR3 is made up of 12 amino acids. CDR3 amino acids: CASSRQGNTIYF. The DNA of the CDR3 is TGTGCCAGCAGCAGACAGGGAAACACCATATATTTT.

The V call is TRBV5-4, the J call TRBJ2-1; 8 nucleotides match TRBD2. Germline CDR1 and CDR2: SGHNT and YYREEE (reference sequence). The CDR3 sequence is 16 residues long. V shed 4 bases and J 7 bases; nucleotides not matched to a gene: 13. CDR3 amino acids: CASSPSTSAYWNEQFF. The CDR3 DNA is TGTGCCAGCAGCCCGTCGACTAGCGCCTATTGGAATGAGCAGTTCTTC. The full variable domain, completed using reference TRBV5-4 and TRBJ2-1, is ETGVTQSPTHLIKTRGQQVTLRCSSQSGHNTVSWYQQALGQGPQFIFQYYREEENGRGNFPPRFSGLQFPNYSSELNVNALELDDSALYLCASSPSTSAYWNEQFFGPGTRLTVL.

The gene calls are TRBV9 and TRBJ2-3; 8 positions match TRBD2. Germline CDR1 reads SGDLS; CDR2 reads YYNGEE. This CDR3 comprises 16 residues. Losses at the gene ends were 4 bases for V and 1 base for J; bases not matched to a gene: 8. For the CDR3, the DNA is TGTGCCAGCAGCCCCCCTAGGCGGGAGGGCACAGATACGCAGTATTTT. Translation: CASSPPRREGTDTQYF.

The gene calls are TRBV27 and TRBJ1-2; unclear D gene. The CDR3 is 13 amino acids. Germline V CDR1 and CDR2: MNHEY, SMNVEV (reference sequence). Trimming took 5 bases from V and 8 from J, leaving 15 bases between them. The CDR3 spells CASSAQWSRGYTF. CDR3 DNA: TGTGCCAGCAGTGCCCAGTGGTCGAGAGGCTACACCTTC.

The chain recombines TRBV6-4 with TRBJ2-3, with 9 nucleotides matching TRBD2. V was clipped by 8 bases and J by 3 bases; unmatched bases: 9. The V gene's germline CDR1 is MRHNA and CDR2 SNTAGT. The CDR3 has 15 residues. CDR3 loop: CASSRRLAETDTQYF. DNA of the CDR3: TGTGCCAGCTCCCGAAGACTAGCGGAGACAGATACGCAGTATTTT.

The CDR3 spells CASSLSGQGSHEQFF. CDR3 in DNA: TGTGCCAGCAGCCTTTCGGGACAGGGTTCCCATGAGCAGTTCTTC. The rearrangement links TRBV3-1 (or the pseudogene TRBV3-2) to TRBJ2-1; 9 bases line up with TRBD1. The J segment lost 8 bases and the V segment lost 4 bases, leaving 9 bases of the junction unmatched. This CDR3 spans 15 amino acids. Germline CDR1 is LGHDT and CDR2 is YNNKEL (reference sequence).

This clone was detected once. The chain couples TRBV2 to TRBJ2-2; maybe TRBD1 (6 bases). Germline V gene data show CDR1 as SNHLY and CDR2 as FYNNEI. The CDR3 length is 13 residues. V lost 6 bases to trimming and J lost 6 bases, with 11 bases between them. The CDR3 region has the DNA TGTGCCAGCAGGCAGGGGTGGTCCGGGGAGCTGTTTTTT. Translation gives CASRQGWSGELFF.

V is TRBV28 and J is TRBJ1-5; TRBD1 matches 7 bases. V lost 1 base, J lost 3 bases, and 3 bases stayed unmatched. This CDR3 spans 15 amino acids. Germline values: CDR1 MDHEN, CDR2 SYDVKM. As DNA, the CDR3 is TGTGCCAGCAGTTTATTTGGACAGGTCAATCAGCCCCAGCATTTT. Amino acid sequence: CASSLFGQVNQPQHF. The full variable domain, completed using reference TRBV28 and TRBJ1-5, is DVKVTQSSRYLVKRTGEKVFLECVQDMDHENMFWYRQDPGLGLRLIYFSYDVKMKEKGDIPEGYSVSREKKERFSLILESASTNQTSMYLCASSLFGQVNQPQHFGDGTRLSIL.